A single T cell receptor (beta chain) is shown here with its context. Which antigen it targets is not known. Base-call qualities are not available, and no considerably larger clone is one nucleotide away. This entry belongs to a study of read filtering for tumor transcriptome and immune sequencing (dated by TCRdb to the early 2020s). Background for the entire study: Of the patients in the cohort, more than 16 were male and 14 were female, and their mean age was roughly 68 years, with a range of about 40 to 85. Under revised international staging, roughly 8 patients fell into R-ISS I, more than 15 into R-ISS II and roughly 7 into R-ISS III. Whole-transcriptome libraries were prepared with the TruSeq RNA Access Library Prep Kit after DNase treatment. TCR-region mapped reads per sample ranged from about 3.5 to 11 million with IR-seq versus only roughly 75 to 1273 with RNA-seq. TCR repertoires obtained by targeted immune repertoire sequencing and by bulk whole-transcriptome sequencing performed on the same bone marrow samples were compared. As a main aim, a read-filtering strategy for immune repertoire data was addressed, with the specific question being whether clonotypes supported by a single read should be removed. Overall results and qualifications from the work: In IR-seq, single-read clonotypes were 80% to 90% of clonotypes but approximately 4% of total reads; in RNA-seq they were roughly three quarters of clonotypes and around 40% of reads. The correlation between IR-seq and RNA-seq shared clonotype proportions rose when single-read clonotypes were removed. The sorted CD138-negative fraction was not purified T cells but a mixed bone marrow immune population. Compared with RNA-seq, IR-seq captured clonotypes at much higher depth and more reliably, and a smaller IR-seq throughput was enough to identify most shared clonotypes.

The germline V gene (reference sequence) specifies LNHDA as CDR1 and SQIVND as CDR2. V is pared back by 10 bases and J by 7 bases, with 16 bases lying between the germline termini. From cysteine to phenylalanine, the CDR3 is 13 amino acids long. The only DNA kept is the CDR3, 39 bases in frame from the first base. Starting from 350 to 450 ng RNA, TCR libraries were constructed with the Immunoverse kit using molecular barcoded adaptors that cover the alpha/delta and beta/gamma chains. TCR library preparation used the same RNA that was used for transcriptome sequencing. An Illumina HiSeq 4000 with 2 x 150 cycles was used to sequence the TCR libraries. The original methods were these. Using MiXCR, which included quality filtering and error correction, TCR reads were aligned to human V, D, J and C references and then assembled into CDR3 clonotypes. The tcR package in R was used to analyze clonotype counts and gene usage diversity. For inspection of raw mapping reads, RNA-seq reads were mapped by STAR aligner version 2.5.3a onto GRCh37 of the human genome. To test how sequencing depth affected the clonotypes detected, IR-seq fastq files were randomly downsampled with Seqtk 1.3. Through fastp at Q25 and MiXCR, TCRdb rebuilt clones from the public reads, retaining in-frame beta chains. Rows merge per CDR3 protein into single entries with the most common DNA and genes. The V and J calls were not made by the authors but by TCRdb's processing. This sample comprises around 30,000 distinct CDR3 sequences, roughly 18% of them detected only once. 16% of the sample comes from the top ten.

Every patient had bone marrow sampled at the time of active disease. Bone marrow mononuclear cells were isolated by Ficoll-Hypaque density gradient centrifugation. Myeloma plasma cells were removed and CD138-negative cells were collected by negative selection after labeling with CD138 magnetic microbeads on a MACS separator. The purity of the isolated cells was checked by flow cytometry with CD138 antibodies on an Attune NxT. Total RNA was extracted with TRIzol reagent and quantified with a NanoDrop spectrophotometer. Paired RNA-seq and IR-seq were performed on each patient's CD138-negative bone marrow sample.

Sample: a population of CD138-negative cells sorted from bone marrow. This specimen's cell subset or site label, per the study, means: bone marrow mononuclear cells depleted of CD138+ plasma/myeloma cells by negative magnetic selection. This clonotype was sampled from a donor aged 40 or over with multiple myeloma. Recombination linked TRBV19 to TRBJ2-2; the D gene identity is not certain. CDR3 region: CATWEGPSGELFF. The nucleotide sequence reads TGTGCCACCTGGGAAGGGCCGAGCGGGGAGCTGTTTTTT.